These 3 T cell receptor beta chains were sequenced from one sample in a study of blood T cell repertoires in COVID-19. Profiling relied on immunoSEQ multiplex PCR, and the TCRdb table lists in-frame clones only, not all of them. The data show 200,000 to 250,000 clones, about nine tenths seen once. What was sequenced was peripheral blood. Receptors were obtained from a woman aged 45-65 years with acute or convalescent COVID-19.

The rearrangement uses TRBV3-1 (or the pseudogene TRBV3-2) and TRBJ2-3, with 12 bases that match TRBD1. This CDR3 has 15 residues. CDR1 is LGHDT, CDR2 YNNKEL, per germline (reference sequence). V shed 7 bases, J shed 4 bases, and the junction held 6 bases outside the gene matches. This chain's CDR3 is CASTGQGAIPDTQYF. The CDR3 DNA sequence: TGTGCCAGCACGGGACAGGGGGCGATTCCAGATACGCAGTATTTT.

CDR3 coding DNA: TGTGCCACCAGCGGTGAGGGGGACGGGGAGCAGTACTTC. This sequence encodes CATSGEGDGEQYF. This rearrangement joins TRBV24-1 to TRBJ2-7, with D perhaps TRBD1 (6 bases). This CDR3 contains 13 residues. Germline-derived CDR1 and CDR2 are KGHDR and SFDVKD. V was clipped by 7 bases and J by 7 bases, with 16 bases between them.

This clone was detected only once. The CDR3, as DNA: TGTGCCAGCAGCTTAGTCGGAGGGTGGCCCTACGAGCAGTACTTC. Translating gives CASSLVGGWPYEQYF. V gene TRBV7-9 combines with J gene TRBJ2-7; D is perhaps TRBD2 (6 bases). The CDR3 runs to 15 residues. Trimming shortened V by 1 base and J by 2 bases, and 12 bases separated the two germline ends. Germline CDR1 SEHNR, CDR2 FQNEAQ (reference sequence).